This TCR beta chain was obtained from a study of response to subunit inactivated influenza vaccine. Study outcomes and limitations: Each seasonal influenza vaccination recruits few new T cells, the authors suggested.

As concerns this clonotype: As yet, its antigen is unknown.

Each CDR3 protein gets one entry after TCRdb re-called the RT-PCR reads with MiXCR. Of roughly 500,000 distinct CDR3 sequences listed, 16% are singletons. The trim removed 1 base at V and 6 bases at J, leaving 5 bases unmatched. This CDR3 has 14 amino acids. Germline CDR1 is DFQATT and CDR2 is SNEGSKA (reference sequence). This clonotype was sampled from a man between 50 and 69 years old who received an inactivated influenza vaccine. The V call is TRBV20-1, the J call TRBJ2-7; 11 bases are a match to TRBD2. This specimen consisted of CD4+ T cells sorted from PBMCs, obtained around 25 months after vaccination. The CDR3 loop reads CSARGTSGGSEQYF. DNA of the CDR3: TGCAGTGCTAGAGGAACTAGCGGGGGCAGCGAGCAGTACTTC.